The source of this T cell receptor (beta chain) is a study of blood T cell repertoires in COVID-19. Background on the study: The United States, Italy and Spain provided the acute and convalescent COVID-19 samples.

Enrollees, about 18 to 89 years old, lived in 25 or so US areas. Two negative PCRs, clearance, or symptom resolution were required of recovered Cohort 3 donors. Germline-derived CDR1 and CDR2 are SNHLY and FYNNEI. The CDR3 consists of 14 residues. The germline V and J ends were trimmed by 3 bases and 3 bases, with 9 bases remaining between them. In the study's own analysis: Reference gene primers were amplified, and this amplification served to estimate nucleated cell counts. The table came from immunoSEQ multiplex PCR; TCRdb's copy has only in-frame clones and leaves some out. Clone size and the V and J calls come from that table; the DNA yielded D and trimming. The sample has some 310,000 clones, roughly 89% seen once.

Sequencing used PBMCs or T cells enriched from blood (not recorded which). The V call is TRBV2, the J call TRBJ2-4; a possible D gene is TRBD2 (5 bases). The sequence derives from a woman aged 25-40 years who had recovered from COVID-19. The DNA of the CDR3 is TGTGCCAGCAGTGAGGTGGCGGGCAAAAACATTCAGTACTTC. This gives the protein CASSEVAGKNIQYF.